The clone carrying this T cell receptor beta chain came up many times. Its target is not known. The germline V gene has CDR1 SQVTM and CDR2 ANQGSEA. Germline trimming cut 3 bases from V and 10 bases from J; bases unmatched to any gene: 10. The CDR3 loop spans 13 amino acids. The data derive from a study of blood T cells in healthy people across ages. Using a J-beta primer mix together with a sample-barcoded 5' primer, a second PCR was run for roughly 6 to 12 cycles. TCRdb re-derived calls from the 5' RACE reads in MiXCR, one entry per CDR3 protein. The sample yields hundreds of thousands of distinct CDR3 sequences, about 61% seen once. Notes on the study in general: Unknown donor CMV status possibly confounded expanded clonotype changes.

Researchers collected 9 to 10 milliliters of peripheral blood from every single donor. The chain combines TRBV29-1 with TRBJ1-1; 8 nucleotides agree with TRBD1. The clonotype comes from a man aged 40-55 years in good health. Material: blood. The chain's CDR3 is CSVETTGDAGAFF. The CDR3 nucleotides read TGCAGCGTTGAGACGACAGGGGACGCCGGAGCTTTCTTT.